This T cell receptor beta chain was recorded in a study of cytomegalovirus exposure and HLA in healthy donors. Regarding this clone: The antigen remains unidentified.

It was healthy bone marrow donors who served as donors. The CDR3 spans 17 residues. The J segment lost 9 bases and the V segment lost 6 bases, leaving 21 bases of the junction unmatched. From germline, CDR1 is SGHNT and CDR2 YYREEE (reference sequence). Study-level results: About 87% or about 30% of the time was how often most TCR beta V segments were productive, according to an earlier analysis. TCR beta sequences reportedly predicted most subjects' HLA-A and HLA-B alleles accurately.

PCR was performed using 60 Vbeta and 13 Jbeta primers. The protocol was immunoSEQ multiplex PCR, while the TCRdb copy is restricted to in-frame clones and leaves out a portion. Here the sample spans 140,000 to 150,000 clones, about 71% being singletons. The gene calls are TRBV5-4 and TRBJ2-1; 7 bases line up with TRBD1. This clonotype was obtained from a woman in her sixties or seventies in good health and CMV-seropositive. The sequencing input was PBMCs. In DNA, the CDR3 is TGTGCCAGCACCAATCCCAGGACAGGCATGGTTGGGAGTGAGCAGTTCTTC. Encoded protein: CASTNPRTGMVGSEQFF.